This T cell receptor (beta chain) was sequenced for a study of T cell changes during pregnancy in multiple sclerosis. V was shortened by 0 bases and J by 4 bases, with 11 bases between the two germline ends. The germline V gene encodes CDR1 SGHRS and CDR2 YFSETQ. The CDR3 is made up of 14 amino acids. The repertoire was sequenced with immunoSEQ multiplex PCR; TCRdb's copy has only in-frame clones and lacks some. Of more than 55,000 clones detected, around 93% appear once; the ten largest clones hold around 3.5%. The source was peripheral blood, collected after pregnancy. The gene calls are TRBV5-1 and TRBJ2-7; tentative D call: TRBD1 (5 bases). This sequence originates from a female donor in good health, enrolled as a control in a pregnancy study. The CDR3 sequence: CASSLGQGIYEQYF. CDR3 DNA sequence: TGCGCCAGCAGCTTGGGTCAGGGAATATACGAGCAGTACTTC.